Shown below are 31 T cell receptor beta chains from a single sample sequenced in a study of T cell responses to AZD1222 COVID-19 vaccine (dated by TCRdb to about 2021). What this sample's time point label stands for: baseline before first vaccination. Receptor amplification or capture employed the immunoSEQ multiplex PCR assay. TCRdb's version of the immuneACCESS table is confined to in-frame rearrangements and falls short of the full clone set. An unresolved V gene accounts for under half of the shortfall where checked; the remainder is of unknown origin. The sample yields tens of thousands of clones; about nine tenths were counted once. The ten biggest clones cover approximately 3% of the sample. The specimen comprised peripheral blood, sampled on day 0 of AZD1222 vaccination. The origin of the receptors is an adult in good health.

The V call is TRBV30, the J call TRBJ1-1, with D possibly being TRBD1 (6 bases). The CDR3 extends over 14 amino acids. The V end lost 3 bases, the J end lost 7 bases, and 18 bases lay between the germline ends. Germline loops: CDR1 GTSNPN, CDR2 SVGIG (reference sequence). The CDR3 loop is CAWRGGALLYEAFF. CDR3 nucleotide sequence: TGTGCCTGGAGGGGGGGCGCCCTATTATATGAAGCTTTCTTT.

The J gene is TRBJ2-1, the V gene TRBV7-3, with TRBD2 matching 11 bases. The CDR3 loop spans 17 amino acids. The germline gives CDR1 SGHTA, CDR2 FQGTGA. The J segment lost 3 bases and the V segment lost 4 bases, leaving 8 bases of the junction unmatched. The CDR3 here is CASSSGSLAGGYNEQFF. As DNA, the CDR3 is TGTGCCAGCAGCTCCGGGTCCCTAGCGGGGGGCTACAATGAGCAGTTCTTC.

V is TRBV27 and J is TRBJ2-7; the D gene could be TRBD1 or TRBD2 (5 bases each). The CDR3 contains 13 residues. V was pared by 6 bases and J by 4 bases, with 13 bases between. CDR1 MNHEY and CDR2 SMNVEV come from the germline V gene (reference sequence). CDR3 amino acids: CASRRLGEYEQYF. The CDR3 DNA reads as TGTGCCAGCAGACGACTGGGGGAGTACGAGCAGTACTTC.

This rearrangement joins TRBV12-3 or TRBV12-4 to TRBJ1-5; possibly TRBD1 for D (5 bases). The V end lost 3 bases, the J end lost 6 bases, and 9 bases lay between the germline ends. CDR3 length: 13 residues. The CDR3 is CASSLLQGQPQHF. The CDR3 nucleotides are TGTGCCAGCAGTTTGCTCCAGGGTCAGCCCCAGCATTTT.

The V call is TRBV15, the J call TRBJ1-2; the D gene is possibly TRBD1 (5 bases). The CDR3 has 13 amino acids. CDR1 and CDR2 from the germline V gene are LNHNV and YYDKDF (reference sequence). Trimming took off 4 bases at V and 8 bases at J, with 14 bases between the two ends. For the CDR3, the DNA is TGTGCCACCAGCACCCGGGGGGAGAGGGGCTACACCTTC. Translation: CATSTRGERGYTF.

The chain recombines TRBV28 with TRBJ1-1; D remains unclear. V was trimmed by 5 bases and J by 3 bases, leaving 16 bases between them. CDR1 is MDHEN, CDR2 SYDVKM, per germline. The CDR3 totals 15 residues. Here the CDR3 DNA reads TGTGCCAGCAGTGATGTCGGTAGTTGGGACACTGAAGCTTTCTTT. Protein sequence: CASSDVGSWDTEAFF.

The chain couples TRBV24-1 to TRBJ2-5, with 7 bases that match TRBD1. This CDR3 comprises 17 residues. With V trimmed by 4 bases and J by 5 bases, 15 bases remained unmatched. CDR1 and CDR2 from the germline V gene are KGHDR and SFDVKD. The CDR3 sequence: CATSDLKRGPNGETQYF. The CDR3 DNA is TGTGCCACCAGTGACTTAAAGAGGGGGCCTAATGGGGAGACCCAGTACTTC.

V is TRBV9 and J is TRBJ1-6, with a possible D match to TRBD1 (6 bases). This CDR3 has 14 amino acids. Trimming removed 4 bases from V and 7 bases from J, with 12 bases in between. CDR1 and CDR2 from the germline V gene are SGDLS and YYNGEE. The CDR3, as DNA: TGTGCCAGCAGCCCCCAGGGGATCAATTCACCCCTCCACTTT. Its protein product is CASSPQGINSPLHF.

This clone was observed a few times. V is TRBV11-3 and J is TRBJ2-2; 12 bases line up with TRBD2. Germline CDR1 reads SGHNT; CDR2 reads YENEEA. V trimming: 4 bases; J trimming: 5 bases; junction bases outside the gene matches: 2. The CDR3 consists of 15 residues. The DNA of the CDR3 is TGTGCCAGCAGCTCGGGACTAGCGGGTACCGGGGAGCTGTTTTTT. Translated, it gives CASSSGLAGTGELFF.

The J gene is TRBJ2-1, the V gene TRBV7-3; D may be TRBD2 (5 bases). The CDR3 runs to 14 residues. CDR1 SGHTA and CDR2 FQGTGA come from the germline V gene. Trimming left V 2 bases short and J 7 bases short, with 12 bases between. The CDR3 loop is CASSLAGPGNEQFF. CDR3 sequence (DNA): TGTGCCAGCAGCTTAGCGGGCCCGGGGAATGAGCAGTTCTTC.

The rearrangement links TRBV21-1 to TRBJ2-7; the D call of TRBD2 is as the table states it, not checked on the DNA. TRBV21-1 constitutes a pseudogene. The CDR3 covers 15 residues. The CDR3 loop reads CASSSGGEPTYEQYF. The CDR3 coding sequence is TGTGCCAGCAGCAGTGGGGGGGAGCCCACCTACGAGCAGTACTTC.

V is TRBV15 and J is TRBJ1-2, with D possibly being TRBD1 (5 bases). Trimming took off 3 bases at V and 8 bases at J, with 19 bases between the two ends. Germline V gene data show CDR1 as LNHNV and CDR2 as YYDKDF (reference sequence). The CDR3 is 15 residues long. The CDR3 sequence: CATSRRDSGLSGYTF. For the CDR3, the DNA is TGTGCCACCAGCAGGCGAGATTCAGGGTTGAGCGGCTACACCTTC. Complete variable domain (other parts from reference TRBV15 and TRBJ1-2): DAMVIQNPRYQVTQFGKPVTLSCSQTLNHNVMYWYQQKSSQAPKLLFHYYDKDFNNEADTPDNFQSRRPNTSFCFLDIRSPGLGDTAMYLCATSRRDSGLSGYTFGSGTRLTVV.

This CDR3 reads CASSGAGAKNIQYF. The DNA for the CDR3 is TGTGCCAGCAGCGGAGCGGGAGCCAAAAACATTCAGTACTTC. The V call is TRBV28, the J call TRBJ2-4, with D possibly TRBD2 on 6 matching bases. In germline, CDR1 is MDHEN, CDR2 SYDVKM. The CDR3 consists of 14 residues. Trimming pared 6 bases from V and 0 bases from J, leaving 9 bases between.

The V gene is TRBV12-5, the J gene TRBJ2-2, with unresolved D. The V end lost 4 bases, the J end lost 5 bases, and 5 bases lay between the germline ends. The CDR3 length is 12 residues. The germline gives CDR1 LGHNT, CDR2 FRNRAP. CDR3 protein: CASGYETGELFF. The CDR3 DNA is TGTGCTAGTGGTTATGAGACCGGGGAGCTGTTTTTT.

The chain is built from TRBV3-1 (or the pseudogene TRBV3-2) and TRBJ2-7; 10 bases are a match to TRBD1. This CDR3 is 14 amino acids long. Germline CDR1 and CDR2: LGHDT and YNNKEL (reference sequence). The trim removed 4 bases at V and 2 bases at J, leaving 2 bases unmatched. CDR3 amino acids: CASSPGTGAYEQYF. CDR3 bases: TGTGCCAGCAGCCCCGGGACAGGGGCCTACGAGCAGTACTTC.

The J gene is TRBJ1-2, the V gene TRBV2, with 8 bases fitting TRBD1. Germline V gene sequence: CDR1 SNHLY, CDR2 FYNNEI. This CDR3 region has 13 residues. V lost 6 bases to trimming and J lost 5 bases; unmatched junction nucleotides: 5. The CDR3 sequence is CASSPGTGYGYTF. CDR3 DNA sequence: TGTGCCAGCAGCCCTGGGACAGGATATGGCTACACCTTC.

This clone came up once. For the CDR3, the DNA is TGTGCCAGCAGCCCAGACCGGGGAGACACCGGGGAGCTGTTTTTT. Amino acids: CASSPDRGDTGELFF. The chain has TRBV11-2 and TRBJ2-2, with D tentatively TRBD2 (5 bases). The CDR3 sequence is 15 residues long. Germline values: CDR1 SGHAT, CDR2 FQNNGV. V shed 5 bases and J shed 3 bases, with 13 bases lying between them.

The CDR3 protein is CASSTIQGARETQYF. The CDR3 DNA is TGTGCCAGCAGCACAATACAGGGGGCGCGAGAGACCCAGTACTTC. The chain employs TRBV7-9 and TRBJ2-5, with 9 bases aligning to TRBD1. This CDR3 has 15 amino acids. The junction had 8 bases not matched to a gene; V was cut back by 5 bases and J by 4 bases. Per germline, CDR1 SEHNR and CDR2 FQNEAQ (reference sequence).

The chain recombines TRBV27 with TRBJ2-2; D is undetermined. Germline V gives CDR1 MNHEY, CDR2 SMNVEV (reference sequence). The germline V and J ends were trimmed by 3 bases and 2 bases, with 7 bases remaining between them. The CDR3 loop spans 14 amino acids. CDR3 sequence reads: CASSFRLNTGELFF. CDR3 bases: TGTGCCAGCAGTTTTCGACTCAACACCGGGGAGCTGTTTTTT.

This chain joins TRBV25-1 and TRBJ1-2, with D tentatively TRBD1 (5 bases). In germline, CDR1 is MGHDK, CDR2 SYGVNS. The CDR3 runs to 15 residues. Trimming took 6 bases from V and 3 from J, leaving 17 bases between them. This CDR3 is CASSLGRIGDYGYTF. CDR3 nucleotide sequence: TGTGCCAGCAGCCTGGGACGGATAGGAGACTATGGCTACACCTTC.

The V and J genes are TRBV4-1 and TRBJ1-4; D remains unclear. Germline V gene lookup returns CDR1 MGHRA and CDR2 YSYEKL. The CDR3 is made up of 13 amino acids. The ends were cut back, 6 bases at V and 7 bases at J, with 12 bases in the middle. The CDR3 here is CASSYILGEKLFF. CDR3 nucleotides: TGCGCCAGCAGTTACATTCTGGGTGAAAAACTGTTTTTT.

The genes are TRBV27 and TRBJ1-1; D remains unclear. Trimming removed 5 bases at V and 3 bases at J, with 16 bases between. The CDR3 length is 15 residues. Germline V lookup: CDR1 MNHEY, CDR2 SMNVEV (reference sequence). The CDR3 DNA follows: TGTGCCAGCAGTGGGCTGGGGATTAGGGACACTGAAGCTTTCTTT. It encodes CASSGLGIRDTEAFF.

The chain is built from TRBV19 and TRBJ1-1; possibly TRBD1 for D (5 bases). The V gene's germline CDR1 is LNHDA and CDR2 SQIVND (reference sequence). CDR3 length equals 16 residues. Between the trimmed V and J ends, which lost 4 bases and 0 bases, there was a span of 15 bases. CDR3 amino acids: CASSTSSGTMNTEAFF. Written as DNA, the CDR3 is TGTGCCAGTAGTACAAGCTCCGGGACGATGAACACTGAAGCTTTCTTT.

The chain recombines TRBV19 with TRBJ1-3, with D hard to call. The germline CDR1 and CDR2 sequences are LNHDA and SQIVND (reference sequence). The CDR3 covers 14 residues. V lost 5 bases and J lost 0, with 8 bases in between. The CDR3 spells CASSPGSSGNTIYF. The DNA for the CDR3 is TGTGCCAGTAGTCCGGGGAGCTCTGGAAACACCATATATTTT.

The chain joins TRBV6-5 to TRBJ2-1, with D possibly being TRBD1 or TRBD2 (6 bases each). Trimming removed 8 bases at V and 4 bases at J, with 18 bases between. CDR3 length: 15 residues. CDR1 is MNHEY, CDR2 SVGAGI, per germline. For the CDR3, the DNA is TGTGCCAGCGGGGGGCGCACAGGTGCTTACAATGAGCAGTTCTTC. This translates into CASGGRTGAYNEQFF.

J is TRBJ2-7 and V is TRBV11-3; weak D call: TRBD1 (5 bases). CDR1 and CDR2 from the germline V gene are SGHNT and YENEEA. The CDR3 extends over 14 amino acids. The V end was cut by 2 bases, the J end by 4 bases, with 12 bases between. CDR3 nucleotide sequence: TGTGCCAGCAGCTTACCTGGGGCTTCATACGAGCAGTACTTC. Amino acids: CASSLPGASYEQYF.

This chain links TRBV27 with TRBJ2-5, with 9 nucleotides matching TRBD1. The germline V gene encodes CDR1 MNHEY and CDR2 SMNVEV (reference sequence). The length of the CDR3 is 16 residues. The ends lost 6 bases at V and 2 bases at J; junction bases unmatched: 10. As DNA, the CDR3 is TGTGCCAGCAGGCCCCCGGGACAGGGCCTGCAAGAGACCCAGTACTTC. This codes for CASRPPGQGLQETQYF.

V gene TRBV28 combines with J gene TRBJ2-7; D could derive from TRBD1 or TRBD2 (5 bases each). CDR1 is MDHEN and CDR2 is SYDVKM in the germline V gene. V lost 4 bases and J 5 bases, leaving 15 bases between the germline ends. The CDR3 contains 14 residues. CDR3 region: CASSSGQRGHEQYF. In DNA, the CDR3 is TGTGCCAGCAGTTCGGGGCAGCGTGGGCACGAGCAGTACTTC. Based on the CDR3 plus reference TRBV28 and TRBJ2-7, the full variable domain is DVKVTQSSRYLVKRTGEKVFLECVQDMDHENMFWYRQDPGLGLRLIYFSYDVKMKEKGDIPEGYSVSREKKERFSLILESASTNQTSMYLCASSSGQRGHEQYFGPGTRLTVT.

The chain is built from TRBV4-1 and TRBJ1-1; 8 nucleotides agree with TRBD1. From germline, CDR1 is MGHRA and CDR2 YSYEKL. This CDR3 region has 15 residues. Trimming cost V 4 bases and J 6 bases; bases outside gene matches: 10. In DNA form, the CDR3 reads TGCGCCAGCAGCCGAGTACAGGGGGATCTGTCTGAAGCTTTCTTT. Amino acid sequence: CASSRVQGDLSEAFF.

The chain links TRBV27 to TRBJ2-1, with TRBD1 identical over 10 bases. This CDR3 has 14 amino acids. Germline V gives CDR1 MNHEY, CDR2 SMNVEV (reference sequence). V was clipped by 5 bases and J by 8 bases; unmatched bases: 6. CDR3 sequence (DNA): TGTGCCAGCAGTCTGGGACAGGGGTCCGATGAGCAGTTCTTC. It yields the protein CASSLGQGSDEQFF.

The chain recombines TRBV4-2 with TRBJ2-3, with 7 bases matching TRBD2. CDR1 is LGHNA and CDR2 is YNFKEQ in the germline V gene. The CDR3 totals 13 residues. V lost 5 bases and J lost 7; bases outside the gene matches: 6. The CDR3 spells CASSARLAHTQYF. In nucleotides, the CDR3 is TGTGCCAGCAGCGCTAGACTAGCCCATACGCAGTATTTT.